These T cell receptor beta chains were read from a single sample in a study of beta chain features in type 1 diabetes. The data were produced by immunoSEQ multiplex PCR, yet TCRdb's version contains in-frame clones alone and is incomplete. The data hold more than 300,000 clones, with 7% to 10% observed a single time. The specimen was central memory CD4+ T cells from blood. The receptors come from a man aged 25-45 years with type 1 diabetes. Each CDR3 is given with its conserved first and last residue. The D gene is left open where the match is weak. Size values are once, few and many counts, or a class for expanded clones, and some rows have none.

clone_size	v_call	j_call	d_call	cdr3_nt	cdr3_aa
many	TRBV9	TRBJ2-3	-	TGTGCCAGCAGCGTAGAAGGGGGGCTCACAGATACGCAGTATTTT	CASSVEGGLTDTQYF
-	TRBV18	TRBJ1-3	TRBD1	TGTGCCAGCTCACCAGGGACAGGGGTCCGTGGAAACACCATATATTTT	CASSPGTGVRGNTIYF
-	TRBV7-9	TRBJ1-1	-	TGTGCCAGCAGCTTAGCACTGGGAGGGATTTACAGTGAAGCTTTCTTT	CASSLALGGIYSEAFF
-	TRBV18	TRBJ1-2	TRBD1	TGTGCCAGCTCACCCGGGACAGGGGACTATGGCTACACCTTC	CASSPGTGDYGYTF
few	TRBV30	TRBJ2-3	-	TGTGCCTGGAGTGCCCCGAGGGGCACAGATACGCAGTATTTT	CAWSAPRGTDTQYF
many	TRBV30	TRBJ2-5	-	TGTGCCTGGAGCTCCCGACTAGGGGAGACCCAGTACTTC	CAWSSRLGETQYF
-	TRBV7-9	TRBJ2-1	-	TGTGCCAGCAGCTTAGTGATGAGCGACAGTGAGCAGTTCTTC	CASSLVMSDSEQFF
-	TRBV27	TRBJ2-2	-	TGTGCCAGTGGCACGGCCGGGGAGCTGTTTTTT	CASGTAGELFF
many	TRBV27	TRBJ2-7	TRBD2	TGTACCAGCAGTTTTACGAGCGGGGCCCTATACTTC	CTSSFTSGALYF
few	TRBV7-2	TRBJ1-6	-	TGTGCCAGCAGCTTGCCGGCGGGTTTGAGTTCACCCCTCCACTTT	CASSLPAGLSSPLHF
-	TRBV27	TRBJ1-1	TRBD1	TGTGCCAGCAGTCCGTGGACAGGGGGCAGTGTGACTGAAGCTTTCTTT	CASSPWTGGSVTEAFF
-	TRBV29-1	TRBJ1-5	-	TGCAGCGTTGAAGAGGGGCCCGATCAGCCCCAGCATTTT	CSVEEGPDQPQHF
-	TRBV18	TRBJ1-1	-	TGTGCCAGCTCGACCACAGAAATGAACACTGAAGCTTTCTTT	CASSTTEMNTEAFF
few	TRBV11-2	TRBJ1-6	-	TGTGCCAGCAGCTTATTTATCGGGGATTCACCCCTCCACTTT	CASSLFIGDSPLHF
few	TRBV19	TRBJ1-2	-	TGTGCCAGTAAGGCCAGCGAGTTCTATGGCTACACCTTC	CASKASEFYGYTF
-	TRBV7-8	TRBJ1-5	TRBD1	TGTGCCAGCAGCACAGGGGATCAGCCCCAGCATTTT	CASSTGDQPQHF
-	TRBV9	TRBJ2-3	-	TGTGCCAGCAGCCCCTCCGGGCAGTTCAATGCAGATACGCAGTATTTT	CASSPSGQFNADTQYF
-	TRBV7-2	TRBJ1-1	-	TGTGCCAGCAGCTTAAAACGGGGCCAGAACACTGAAGCTTTCTTT	CASSLKRGQNTEAFF
-	TRBV28	TRBJ2-5	-	TGTGCCAGCAGTTTATATGACAGACTAGGGGAGACCCAGTACTTC	CASSLYDRLGETQYF
many	TRBV10-3	TRBJ2-5	-	TGTGCCATCAGTGAGTCGGGGGAACTAAGTTCCCAGTACTTC	CAISESGELSSQYF
few	TRBV7-2	TRBJ2-7	TRBD1	TGTGCCAGCATTTACGACAGGGGCGAGCAGTACTTC	CASIYDRGEQYF
few	TRBV11-3	TRBJ2-3	-	TGTGCCAGCAGTGCAGACCCGACAAGCACAGATACGCAGTATTTT	CASSADPTSTDTQYF
few	TRBV15	TRBJ2-2	-	TGTGCCACCAGAGTTCCGGTTTCCACCGGGGAGCTGTTTTTT	CATRVPVSTGELFF
-	TRBV11-2	TRBJ2-6	-	TGTGCCAGCAGGTCGGCCTCCTCTGGGGCCAACGTCCTGACTTTC	CASRSASSGANVLTF